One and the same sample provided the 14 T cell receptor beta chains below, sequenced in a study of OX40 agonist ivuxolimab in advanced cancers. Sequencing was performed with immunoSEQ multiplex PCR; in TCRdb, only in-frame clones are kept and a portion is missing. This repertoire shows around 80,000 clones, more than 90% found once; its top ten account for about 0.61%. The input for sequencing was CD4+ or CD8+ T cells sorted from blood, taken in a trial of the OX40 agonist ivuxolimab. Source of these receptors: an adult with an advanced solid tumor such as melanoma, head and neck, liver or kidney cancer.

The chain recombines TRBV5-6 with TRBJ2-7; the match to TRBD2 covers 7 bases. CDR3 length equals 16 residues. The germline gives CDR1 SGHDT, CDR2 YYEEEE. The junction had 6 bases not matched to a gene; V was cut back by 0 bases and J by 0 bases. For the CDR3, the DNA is TGTGCCAGCAGCTTGGCGGGGGGTGAGAGCTCCTACGAGCAGTACTTC. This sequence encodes CASSLAGGESSYEQYF.

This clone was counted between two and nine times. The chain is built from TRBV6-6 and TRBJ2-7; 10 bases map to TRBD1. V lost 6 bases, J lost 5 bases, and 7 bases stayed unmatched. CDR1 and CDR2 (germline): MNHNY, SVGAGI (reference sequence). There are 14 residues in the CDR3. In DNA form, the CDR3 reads TGTGCCAGCAGCTGGGGACAGGGGTTGGACGAGCAGTACTTC. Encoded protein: CASSWGQGLDEQYF.

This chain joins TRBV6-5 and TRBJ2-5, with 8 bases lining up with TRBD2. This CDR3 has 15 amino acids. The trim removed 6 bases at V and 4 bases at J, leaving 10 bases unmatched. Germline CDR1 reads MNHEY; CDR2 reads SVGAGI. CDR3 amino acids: CASSSGSGSGETQYF. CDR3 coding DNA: TGTGCCAGCAGCTCCGGGAGCGGGAGCGGAGAGACCCAGTACTTC.

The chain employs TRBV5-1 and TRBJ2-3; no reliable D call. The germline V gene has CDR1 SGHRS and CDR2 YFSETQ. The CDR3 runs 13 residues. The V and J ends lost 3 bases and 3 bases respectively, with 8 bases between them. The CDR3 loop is CASSSPTTDTQYF. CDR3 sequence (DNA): TGCGCCAGCAGCTCGCCGACGACAGATACGCAGTATTTT.

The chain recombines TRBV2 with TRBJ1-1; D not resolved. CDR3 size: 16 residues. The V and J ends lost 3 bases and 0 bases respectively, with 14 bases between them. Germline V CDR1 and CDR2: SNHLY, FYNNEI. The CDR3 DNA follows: TGTGCCAGCAGTGAGCGACTGCCCGGGATGAACACTGAAGCTTTCTTT. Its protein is CASSERLPGMNTEAFF. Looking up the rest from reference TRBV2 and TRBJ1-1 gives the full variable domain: EPEVTQTPSHQVTQMGQEVILRCVPISNHLYFYWYRQILGQKVEFLVSFYNNEISEKSEIFDDQFSVERPDGSNFTLKIRSTKLEDSAMYFCASSERLPGMNTEAFFGQGTRLTVV.

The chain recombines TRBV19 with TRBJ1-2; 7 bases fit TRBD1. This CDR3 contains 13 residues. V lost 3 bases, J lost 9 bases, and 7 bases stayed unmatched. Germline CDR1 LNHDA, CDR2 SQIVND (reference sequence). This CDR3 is CASSIPATGSYTF. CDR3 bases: TGTGCCAGTAGTATCCCCGCGACAGGGAGCTACACCTTC.

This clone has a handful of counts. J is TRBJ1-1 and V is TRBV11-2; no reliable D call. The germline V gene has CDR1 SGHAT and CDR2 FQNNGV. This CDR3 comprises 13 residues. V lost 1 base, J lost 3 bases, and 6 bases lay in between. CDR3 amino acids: CASSLARDTEAFF. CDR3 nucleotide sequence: TGTGCCAGCAGCTTAGCGAGAGACACTGAAGCTTTCTTT.

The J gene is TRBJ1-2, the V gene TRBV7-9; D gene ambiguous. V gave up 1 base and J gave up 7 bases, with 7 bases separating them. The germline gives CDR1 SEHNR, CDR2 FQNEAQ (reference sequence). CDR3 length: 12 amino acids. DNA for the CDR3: TGTGCCAGCAGCTTAGAAGAAGTTGGCTACACCTTC. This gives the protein CASSLEEVGYTF.

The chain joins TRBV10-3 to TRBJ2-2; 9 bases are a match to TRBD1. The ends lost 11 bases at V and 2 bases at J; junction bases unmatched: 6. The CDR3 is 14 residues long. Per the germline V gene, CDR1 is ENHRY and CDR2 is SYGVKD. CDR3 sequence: CAARTGANTGELFF. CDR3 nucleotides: TGTGCCGCGAGGACAGGGGCCAACACCGGGGAGCTGTTTTTT.

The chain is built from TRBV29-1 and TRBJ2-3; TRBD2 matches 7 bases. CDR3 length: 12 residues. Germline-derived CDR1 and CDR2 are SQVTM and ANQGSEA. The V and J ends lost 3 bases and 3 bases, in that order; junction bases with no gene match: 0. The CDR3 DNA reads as TGCAGCGTTGAGCGGGAGACAGATACGCAGTATTTT. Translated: CSVERETDTQYF.

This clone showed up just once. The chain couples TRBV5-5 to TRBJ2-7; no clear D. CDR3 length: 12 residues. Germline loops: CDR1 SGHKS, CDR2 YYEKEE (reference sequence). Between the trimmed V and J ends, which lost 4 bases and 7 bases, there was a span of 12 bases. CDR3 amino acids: CASSTSVLEQYF. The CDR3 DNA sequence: TGTGCCAGCAGCACATCGGTCTTAGAGCAGTACTTC. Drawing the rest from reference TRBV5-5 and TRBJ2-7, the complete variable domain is DAGVTQSPTHLIKTRGQQVTLRCSPISGHKSVSWYQQVLGQGPQFIFQYYEKEERGRGNFPDRFSARQFPNYSSELNVNALLLGDSALYLCASSTSVLEQYFGPGTRLTVT.

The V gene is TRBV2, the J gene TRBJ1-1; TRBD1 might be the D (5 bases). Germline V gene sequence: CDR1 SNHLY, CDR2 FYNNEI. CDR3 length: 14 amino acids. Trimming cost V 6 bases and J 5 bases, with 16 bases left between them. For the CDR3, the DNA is TGTGCCAGCAGCGGGGCCAGGGTAGGAACTGAAGCTTTCTTT. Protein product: CASSGARVGTEAFF.

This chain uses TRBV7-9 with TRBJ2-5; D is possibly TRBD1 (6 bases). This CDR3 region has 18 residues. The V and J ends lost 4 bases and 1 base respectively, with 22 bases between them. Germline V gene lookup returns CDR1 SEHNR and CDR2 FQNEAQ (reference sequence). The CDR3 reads CASSSPRGGAGVQETQYF. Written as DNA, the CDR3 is TGTGCCAGCAGCTCCCCCCGCGGTGGGGCAGGGGTCCAAGAGACCCAGTACTTC. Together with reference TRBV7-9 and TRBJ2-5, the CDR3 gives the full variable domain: DTGVSQNPRHKITKRGQNVTFRCDPISEHNRLYWYRQTLGQGPEFLTYFQNEAQLEKSRLLSDRFSAERPKGSFSTLEIQRTEQGDSAMYLCASSSPRGGAGVQETQYFGPGTRLLVL.

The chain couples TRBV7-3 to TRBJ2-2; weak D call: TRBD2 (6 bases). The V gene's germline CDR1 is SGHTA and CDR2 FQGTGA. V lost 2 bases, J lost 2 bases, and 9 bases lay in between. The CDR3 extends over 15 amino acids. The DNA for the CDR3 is TGTGCCAGCAGCTTACGGCGGGGAAACACCGGGGAGCTGTTTTTT. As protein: CASSLRRGNTGELFF. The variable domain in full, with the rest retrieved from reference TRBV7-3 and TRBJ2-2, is GAGVSQTPSNKVTEKGKYVELRCDPISGHTALYWYRQSLGQGPEFLIYFQGTGAADDSGLPNDRFFAVRPEGSVSTLKIQRTERGDSAVYLCASSLRRGNTGELFFGEGSRLTVL.